This T cell receptor beta chain originates from a study of Ad26.COV2.S vaccination and SARS-CoV-2 variants. Germline CDR1 is GTSNPN and CDR2 is SVGIG (reference sequence). The CDR3 has 16 residues. The V and J ends lost 0 bases and 5 bases, in that order; junction bases with no gene match: 8. Some clones are missing from TCRdb's copy, which holds only in-frame ones; the method was immunoSEQ multiplex PCR. This sample has roughly 450,000 clones, with 80% to 95% found just once. On this clone itself: Its antigen is as yet unknown.

The treatment: roughly 20 received Ad26.COV2.S at low or high dose, single or two shots; 5 received placebo; per-sample allocation not given. Sampling was done on day 63 after the first vaccine or placebo injection. The vaccine delivered Wuhan-strain SARS-CoV-2 spike through an Ad26 vector. Study-wide points: The TCR breadth and depth analyses may have understated or missed part of the total T cell responses.

The chain has TRBV30 and TRBJ1-3, with TRBD1 matching over 9 bases. This TCR derives from a person aged 18 to 59 who received the Ad26.COV2.S COVID-19 vaccine or a placebo. The sequences come from peripheral blood, collected in a trial of Ad26.COV2.S vaccine versus placebo. The CDR3 sequence is CAWSVLPQGARNTIYF. The CDR3, as DNA: TGTGCCTGGAGTGTACTCCCACAGGGGGCTAGAAACACCATATATTTT.